This is a list of T cell receptor beta chains from one sample in a study of cytomegalovirus exposure and HLA in healthy donors. The table came from immunoSEQ multiplex PCR; TCRdb's copy has only in-frame clones and leaves some out. The data hold 150,000 to 200,000 clones, with about 82% observed a single time. Sample: PBMCs. These receptors all come from a woman aged 18-29 years in good health and CMV-seronegative. CDR3s include the opening cysteine and the closing phenylalanine or tryptophan. A D gene is named only where the DNA matches it firmly. Expanded clones are given a class, and other clones once, few, many or no size at all.

clone_size	v_call	d_call	j_call	cdr3_nt	cdr3_aa
.	TRBV5-1	TRBD2	TRBJ2-3	TGCGCCAGCAGCTTGGCGGGACTAGCGGGAGGGCCTACAGATACGCAGTATTTT	CASSLAGLAGGPTDTQYF
.	TRBV5-1	TRBD2	TRBJ2-1	TGCGCCAGCAGCTGGGGGGGTATAGACAATGAGCAGTTCTTC	CASSWGGIDNEQFF
.	TRBV6-4	.	TRBJ2-7	TGTGCCAGCAGAGATGGGGGGGCTACGTACGAGCAGTACTTC	CASRDGGATYEQYF
.	TRBV5-1	.	TRBJ2-1	TGCGCCAGCAGTCACGAGGGTGATGAGCAGTTCTTC	CASSHEGDEQFF
once	TRBV5-1	TRBD1	TRBJ2-1	TGCGCCAGCAGCACAGGGGGCCTCGACAATGAGCAGTTCTTC	CASSTGGLDNEQFF
.	TRBV10-3	TRBD1	TRBJ2-2	TGTGCCATCAGGGCAACAGGGGGTGGCACCGGGGAGCTGTTTTTT	CAIRATGGGTGELFF
.	TRBV27	TRBD1	TRBJ2-5	TGTGCCAGCAGTTTCGGGACAGGGGACAGGGAGACCCAGTACTTC	CASSFGTGDRETQYF
once	TRBV19	TRBD1	TRBJ2-1	TGTGCCAGTAGAGGGGGGGGACAGGGTTACAATGAGCAGTTCTTC	CASRGGGQGYNEQFF
.	TRBV15	.	TRBJ2-7	TGTGCCACCAGCAGAGAAGTAGGGGAAGACGAGCAGTACTTC	CATSREVGEDEQYF
once	TRBV2	TRBD1	TRBJ1-2	TGTGCCAGCGTTAGACAGGGGATTCCCTATGGCTACACCTTC	CASVRQGIPYGYTF
once	TRBV4-1	TRBD2	TRBJ2-2	TGCGCCAGCAGCCAAAAAGGGACTAGCGGGAGCCCCGGGGAGCTGTTTTTT	CASSQKGTSGSPGELFF
.	TRBV5-3	.	TRBJ2-1	TGTGCCAGAAGCTTGGCTCACAATGAGCAGTTCTTC	CARSLAHNEQFF
.	TRBV5-1	TRBD2	TRBJ2-4	TGCGCCAGCAGCTTGCTTGCGGGGGACTTCCTGGCCAAAAACATTCAGTACTTC	CASSLLAGDFLAKNIQYF
.	TRBV5-1	.	TRBJ1-2	TGCGCCAGCAGCTTGGGCCGGACAGCTGACTATGGCTACACCTTC	CASSLGRTADYGYTF
.	TRBV5-4	.	TRBJ2-7	TGTGCCAGCAGCTCTGCCCCTCCCCTAAGCTCCTACGAGCAGTACTTC	CASSSAPPLSSYEQYF
few	TRBV25-1	TRBD1	TRBJ2-7	TGTGCCAGCAGTGAATCAGGGGGGACAGGGGGCGATCAGTACTTC	CASSESGGTGGDQYF
.	TRBV19	TRBD2	TRBJ2-1	TGTGCCAGTAGTATTAGTGCGGGAGGTTCTTACAATGAGCAGTTCTTC	CASSISAGGSYNEQFF
.	TRBV11-2	TRBD1	TRBJ1-1	TGTGCCAGCAGCTCGACAGGGGCGAACACTGAAGCTTTCTTT	CASSSTGANTEAFF
.	TRBV7-9	TRBD1	TRBJ1-5	TGTGCCAGCAGCCCGGACAGGGTCGATCAGCCCCAGCATTTT	CASSPDRVDQPQHF
.	TRBV2	TRBD1	TRBJ2-7	TGTGCCAGCAGGGAAGGGACAGGCCCTCTCGAGCAGTACTTC	CASREGTGPLEQYF
.	TRBV5-1	TRBD1	TRBJ2-7	TGCGCCACCAAACTTGACAGGGGTAACAACGAGCAGTACTTC	CATKLDRGNNEQYF
.	TRBV19	.	TRBJ1-6	TGTGCCAGTACTGAACGGCGGTATAATTCACCCCTCCACTTT	CASTERRYNSPLHF
once	TRBV27	TRBD2	TRBJ2-7	TGTGCCAGCAGCCCTGCAGCGGGAGGTTTCTACGAGCAGTACTTC	CASSPAAGGFYEQYF
few	TRBV5-6	.	TRBJ1-2	TGTGCCAGCAGCCCTGGAGATGACTATGGCTACACCTTC	CASSPGDDYGYTF
.	TRBV2	.	TRBJ1-2	TGTGCCAGCAGCGGGACCCCTCGGGGAGGTGGCTACACCTTC	CASSGTPRGGGYTF
.	TRBV11-2	TRBD2	TRBJ2-5	TGTGCCAGCAGCCCAAGGACTAGCGGGGGAGTTTTCCAAGAGACCCAGTACTTC	CASSPRTSGGVFQETQYF
.	TRBV27	TRBD2	TRBJ2-7	TGTGCCAGCAGTTTTGCGGGAGGGCCAATTCCGTCCTACGAGCAGTACTTC	CASSFAGGPIPSYEQYF
.	TRBV19	TRBD1	TRBJ1-2	TGTGCCAGTAGCGGAGAGGGGGCAGGGGCGTTTGCTACATATGGCTACACCTTC	CASSGEGAGAFATYGYTF
.	TRBV5-6	.	TRBJ1-1	TGTGCCAGCAGCTTGGGACAGAGCACTGAAGCTTTCTTT	CASSLGQSTEAFF
.	TRBV5-1	.	TRBJ1-2	TGCGCCAGCAGCACGACGGGATGGGGTAACTATGGCTACACCTTC	CASSTTGWGNYGYTF
.	TRBV13	.	TRBJ1-6	TGTGCCAGCAGCTTAGGAAATTGGGGGGCACCCCTCCACTTT	CASSLGNWGAPLHF